The 27 T cell receptor beta chains below all came from one sample that was sequenced in a study of blood T cell repertoires in COVID-19. The method was immunoSEQ multiplex PCR; TCRdb's version includes in-frame clones alone and lacks a portion of them. In the table there are about 100,000 clones, around four fifths of which are singletons. Sequences were obtained from peripheral blood. These receptor sequences come from a human donor in a cohort sampled during active COVID-19.

This chain connects TRBV19 to TRBJ2-2; 7 bases line up with TRBD1. With 4 bases clipped from V and 5 bases from J, the junction kept 7 bases outside the gene matches. This CDR3 is 15 amino acids long. Germline V CDR1 and CDR2: LNHDA, SQIVND (reference sequence). CDR3 region: CASSTSTGTTGELFF. CDR3 bases: TGTGCCAGTAGTACCTCGACAGGGACGACCGGGGAGCTGTTTTTT.

The CDR3: CASSPAGSGGPTDTQYF. The CDR3 nucleotides are TGTGCCAGCAGCCCGGCGGGTAGCGGGGGGCCCACAGATACGCAGTATTTT. The J gene is TRBJ2-3, the V gene TRBV5-4; 10 bases match TRBD2. Per germline, CDR1 SGHNT and CDR2 YYREEE (reference sequence). V shed 4 bases, J shed 2 bases, and the junction held 10 bases outside the gene matches. The CDR3 consists of 17 residues.

The chain couples TRBV18 to TRBJ1-2; D is unclear. Germline CDR1 KGHSH, CDR2 LQKENI. There are 13 residues in the CDR3. V dropped 2 bases and J dropped 5 bases, with 9 bases sitting between them. CDR3 in amino acids: CASSPSGRYGYTF. CDR3 bases: TGTGCCAGCTCACCAAGTGGTAGATATGGCTACACCTTC.

On this clone: The junction differs from germline at one of its ends, possibly a read error. This chain links TRBV24-1 with TRBJ2-5; D uncertain. CDR3 size: 13 residues. The germline gives CDR1 KGHDR, CDR2 SFDVKD. The CDR3 region is CATTDDNQETQYF. The CDR3 nucleotides read TGTGCCACCACTGATGACAACCAAGAGACCCAGTACTTC.

V usage is TRBV28 and J usage is TRBJ1-3; tentative D call: TRBD1 (5 bases). The CDR3 has 17 residues. Trimming shortened V by 1 base and J by 0 bases, and 13 bases separated the two germline ends. Germline CDR1 MDHEN, CDR2 SYDVKM. CDR3 loop: CASSLSQGFASGNTIYF. CDR3 coding DNA: TGTGCCAGCAGTTTATCGCAGGGCTTCGCCTCTGGAAACACCATATATTTT.

The gene calls are TRBV9 and TRBJ2-1, with TRBD2 matching over 13 bases. The CDR3 is made up of 16 amino acids. With V trimmed by 2 bases and J by 11 bases, 10 bases remained unmatched. Germline V gene lookup returns CDR1 SGDLS and CDR2 YYNGEE. The CDR3 reads CASSVTSGGAPRKQFF. The CDR3 DNA reads as TGTGCCAGCAGCGTTACTAGCGGGGGGGCTCCAAGAAAGCAGTTCTTC.

V gene TRBV18 combines with J gene TRBJ1-1; D is unclear. CDR3 length: 14 residues. V gave up 3 bases and J gave up 5 bases, with 13 bases separating them. The germline gives CDR1 KGHSH, CDR2 LQKENI. As DNA, the CDR3 is TGTGCCAGCTCACCGTCAAGTCTCCGGACTGAAGCTTTCTTT. Protein sequence: CASSPSSLRTEAFF. The whole variable domain, remainder taken from reference TRBV18 and TRBJ1-1, is NAGVMQNPRHLVRRRGQEARLRCSPMKGHSHVYWYRQLPEEGLKFMVYLQKENIIDESGMPKERFSAEFPKEGPSILRIQQVVRGDSAAYFCASSPSSLRTEAFFGQGTRLTVV.

V gene TRBV7-2 combines with J gene TRBJ2-7, with TRBD1 as a possible D gene (5 bases). There are 14 residues in the CDR3. Trimming stripped 0 bases from V and 0 bases from J, with 6 bases between. Germline V gene sequence: CDR1 SGHTA, CDR2 FQGNSA. This CDR3 is CASSLAGHSYEQYF. CDR3 DNA: TGTGCCAGCAGCTTAGCGGGGCACTCCTACGAGCAGTACTTC.

The chain employs TRBV5-5 and TRBJ1-2; D gene unclear. Germline V gives CDR1 SGHKS, CDR2 YYEKEE (reference sequence). Trimming took off 2 bases at V and 1 base at J, with 3 bases between the two ends. The CDR3 is 12 residues long. Here the CDR3 reads CASSFSNYGYTF. The CDR3 nucleotides are TGTGCCAGCAGCTTCAGTAACTATGGCTACACCTTC.

This rearrangement joins TRBV5-1 to TRBJ2-3; 9 bases are a match to TRBD1. After removal of 0 bases from V and 8 bases from J, the junction contained 16 bases not matched to a gene. The CDR3 totals 18 residues. Looked up from germline, CDR1 is SGHRS and CDR2 is YFSETQ. The CDR3 here is CASSLAPGQGRDVGTQYF. The CDR3 DNA sequence: TGCGCCAGCAGCTTGGCCCCGGGACAGGGAAGGGATGTGGGTACGCAGTATTTT.

The V gene is TRBV15, the J gene TRBJ2-3, with D maybe TRBD2 (7 bases). CDR3 length: 17 residues. From germline, CDR1 is LNHNV and CDR2 YYDKDF (reference sequence). The V end was cut by 1 base, the J end by 3 bases, with 17 bases between. CDR3 residues: CATSRGGGAKRTDTQYF. The CDR3 region has the DNA TGTGCCACCAGCAGAGGAGGGGGGGCCAAGAGGACAGATACGCAGTATTTT.

The genes are TRBV9 and TRBJ2-1; D not certain. V lost 2 bases to trimming and J lost 6 bases, with 15 bases between them. There are 15 residues in the CDR3. Germline V gene lookup returns CDR1 SGDLS and CDR2 YYNGEE. CDR3 nucleotides: TGTGCCAGCAGCGTTTCATTGTTAACTGGCAATGAGCAGTTCTTC. Translation gives CASSVSLLTGNEQFF. Full variable domain (remainder filled in from reference TRBV9 and TRBJ2-1): DSGVTQTPKHLITATGQRVTLRCSPRSGDLSVYWYQQSLDQGLQFLIQYYNGEERAKGNILERFSAQQFPDLHSELNLSSLELGDSALYFCASSVSLLTGNEQFFGPGTRLTVL.

This clone was observed a handful of times. This sequence joins TRBV5-4 and TRBJ2-3; 9 bases are shared with TRBD1. This CDR3 is built from 15 residues. The germline gives CDR1 SGHNT, CDR2 YYREEE (reference sequence). J lost 1 base, V lost 4 bases, and 4 bases had no gene match. The CDR3 nucleotides are TGTGCCAGCAGCAGGGGACAGGGACGCACAGATACGCAGTATTTT. This codes for CASSRGQGRTDTQYF. Combining the CDR3 with reference TRBV5-4 and TRBJ2-3 gives the whole variable domain ETGVTQSPTHLIKTRGQQVTLRCSSQSGHNTVSWYQQALGQGPQFIFQYYREEENGRGNFPPRFSGLQFPNYSSELNVNALELDDSALYLCASSRGQGRTDTQYFGPGTRLTVL.

This chain uses TRBV4-2 with TRBJ1-2; 7 nucleotides line up with TRBD1. CDR3 size: 13 residues. Trimming took 4 bases from V and 4 from J; bases not matched to a gene: 3. Germline V CDR1 and CDR2: LGHNA, YNFKEQ. Written as DNA, the CDR3 is TGTGCCAGCAGCCCAGGGGGTTCCTATGGCTACACCTTC. This gives the protein CASSPGGSYGYTF.

The chain employs TRBV15 and TRBJ1-1; D not certain. The CDR3 runs to 13 residues. Germline V gene lookup returns CDR1 LNHNV and CDR2 YYDKDF (reference sequence). The V end lost 1 base, the J end lost 3 bases, and 6 bases lay between the germline ends. The CDR3 here is CATSRVVYTEAFF. CDR3 bases: TGTGCCACCAGCAGAGTAGTGTACACTGAAGCTTTCTTT.

The CDR3 sequence is CASSQDSGGGPGTDTQYF. For the CDR3, the DNA is TGCGCCAGCAGCCAAGATTCGGGCGGGGGGCCCGGCACAGATACGCAGTATTTT. This chain joins TRBV4-3 and TRBJ2-3, with 8 positions matching TRBD2. The ends lost 0 bases at V and 1 base at J; junction bases unmatched: 9. Germline CDR1 reads LGHNA; CDR2 reads YSLEER. CDR3 length: 18 amino acids.

This clone was detected only a few times. V gene TRBV11-3 combines with J gene TRBJ2-7, with unresolved D. V was trimmed by 7 bases and J by 5 bases, leaving 18 bases between them. CDR3 length: 14 amino acids. Germline CDR1 is SGHNT and CDR2 is YENEEA. Here the CDR3 DNA reads TGTGCCAGCAACAACGCCGGCGGCGTCCACGAGCAGTACTTC. Translating gives CASNNAGGVHEQYF. Filled out from reference TRBV11-3 and TRBJ2-7, the complete variable domain reads EAGVVQSPRYKIIEKKQPVAFWCNPISGHNTLYWYLQNLGQGPELLIRYENEEAVDDSQLPKDRFSAERLKGVDSTLKIQPAELGDSAVYLCASNNAGGVHEQYFGPGTRLTVT.

There are a few counts of this clone. The chain joins TRBV5-1 to TRBJ1-5; 10 bases match TRBD1. V lost 4 bases, J lost 6 bases, and 7 bases stayed unmatched. The CDR3 loop spans 15 amino acids. The germline V gene has CDR1 SGHRS and CDR2 YFSETQ. This chain's CDR3 is CASSKTGGAGQPQHF. Here the CDR3 DNA reads TGCGCCAGCAGCAAGACAGGGGGCGCGGGTCAGCCCCAGCATTTT.

The chain carries TRBV2 and TRBJ2-1, with 8 bases fitting TRBD2. The CDR3 extends over 16 amino acids. Germline trimming cut 3 bases from V and 9 bases from J; bases unmatched to any gene: 13. The germline V gene encodes CDR1 SNHLY and CDR2 FYNNEI. The CDR3 spells CASSDEEPGGPGEQFF. The CDR3 nucleotides are TGTGCCAGCAGTGATGAGGAACCGGGGGGGCCGGGTGAGCAGTTCTTC.

The chain carries TRBV6-6 and TRBJ1-4, with TRBD1 matching 9 bases. This CDR3 is built from 14 residues. Germline V lookup: CDR1 MNHNY, CDR2 SVGAGI (reference sequence). The trim removed 6 bases at V and 8 bases at J, leaving 7 bases unmatched. The CDR3 DNA reads TGTGCCAGCAGGCCACAGGGGGCGGGGGAAAAACTGTTTTTT. This gives the protein CASRPQGAGEKLFF.

CDR3 DNA sequence: TGTGCCAGCAGCTCCAACGCCGGGACAGGTCTAATAGGGCAGTTCTTC. Protein product: CASSSNAGTGLIGQFF. The rearrangement links TRBV11-3 to TRBJ2-1, with TRBD1 matching 8 bases. CDR1 SGHNT and CDR2 YENEEA come from the germline V gene. This CDR3 is 16 amino acids long. The V gene end was trimmed by 4 bases and the J gene end by 12 bases; junction bases not matched to a gene: 17.

The rearrangement links TRBV28 to TRBJ2-3; no clear D gene. The CDR3 covers 17 residues. Germline CDR1 is MDHEN and CDR2 is SYDVKM. The V and J ends lost 4 bases and 0 bases respectively, with 17 bases between them. Here the CDR3 reads CASSSPHGERSTDTQYF. The DNA for the CDR3 is TGTGCCAGCAGTTCGCCCCACGGTGAACGTAGCACAGATACGCAGTATTTT.

The chain links TRBV3-1 (or the pseudogene TRBV3-2) to TRBJ1-1; D is unresolved. With 2 bases removed from V and 3 bases from J, the gap between germline ends came to 4 bases. Per germline, CDR1 LGHDT and CDR2 YNNKEL (reference sequence). The CDR3 length is 12 residues. In DNA form, the CDR3 reads TGTGCCAGCAGCCAATCGGACACTGAAGCTTTCTTT. This translates into CASSQSDTEAFF.

CDR3 in DNA: TGCGCCAGCAGCCCCGTAGTTCTTCCCGGAGAGACCCAGTACTTC. Amino acids: CASSPVVLPGETQYF. V usage is TRBV4-1 and J usage is TRBJ2-5; the D is unclear. Germline CDR1 is MGHRA and CDR2 is YSYEKL. Trimming shortened V by 4 bases and J by 4 bases, and 16 bases separated the two germline ends. The CDR3 runs to 15 residues.

This chain connects TRBV9 to TRBJ1-6, with D tentatively TRBD1 (5 bases). Trimming stripped 0 bases from V and 0 bases from J, with 13 bases between. The germline CDR1 and CDR2 sequences are SGDLS and YYNGEE. This CDR3 has 18 residues. CDR3 amino acids: CASSVVRGGSSYNSPLHF. In DNA form, the CDR3 reads TGTGCCAGCAGCGTAGTTAGGGGCGGAAGCTCCTATAATTCACCCCTCCACTTT.

The V call is TRBV7-9, the J call TRBJ2-7, with TRBD2 matching over 13 bases. V trimming: 11 bases; J trimming: 1 base; junction bases outside the gene matches: 5. CDR3 length: 14 amino acids. Germline CDR1 and CDR2: SEHNR and FQNEAQ (reference sequence). The CDR3 sequence: CAGGTSGVSYEQYF. Written as DNA, the CDR3 is TGTGCCGGGGGGACTAGCGGGGTTTCCTACGAGCAGTACTTC.

This sequence joins TRBV19 and TRBJ2-2; 10 nucleotides align to TRBD1. Germline V lookup: CDR1 LNHDA, CDR2 SQIVND (reference sequence). With V trimmed by 5 bases and J by 6 bases, 9 bases remained unmatched. The CDR3 is made up of 16 amino acids. As DNA, the CDR3 is TGTGCCAGTAGTCCGGTGGACAGGGGGTTAGCCGGGGAGCTGTTTTTT. Protein: CASSPVDRGLAGELFF.